The clone carrying this T cell receptor (beta chain) turned up a few times. Data came from immunoSEQ multiplex PCR; TCRdb stores just in-frame clones and leaves some out. This table has about 140,000 clones, around 72% appearing once. These data originate in a study of blood T cell repertoires in COVID-19. Study background: The United States, Italy and Spain supplied acute and convalescent COVID-19 samples. Sample material is recorded as cDNA or gDNA derived from T cells, B-cell-depleted T cells, or PBMCs.

Sequenced input: peripheral blood. The origin of this receptor is a woman aged 60-70 years with acute or convalescent COVID-19.

CDR3 region: CASRGGLLPEQFF. CDR3 nucleotides: TGTGCCAGCAGGGGGGGTCTGTTGCCTGAGCAGTTCTTC. The chain recombines TRBV27 with TRBJ2-1, with D tentatively TRBD2 (6 bases). There are 13 residues in the CDR3. The germline CDR1 and CDR2 sequences are MNHEY and SMNVEV (reference sequence). With 6 bases removed from V and 9 bases from J, the gap between germline ends came to 15 bases.